The text below deals with one T cell receptor beta chain. Other DNA sequences within the sample encode an identical CDR3. Data came from immunoSEQ multiplex PCR; TCRdb stores just in-frame clones and leaves some out. Seen here are under 200,000 clones, around 87% observed once, and the top ten hold more than 0.75%. Germline V CDR1 and CDR2: SGHRS, YFSETQ. Trimming stripped 4 bases from V and 4 bases from J, with 8 bases between. This CDR3 comprises 12 residues. The entry originates in a study of blood T cell repertoires in COVID-19. Study details: Both acute and convalescent COVID-19 samples were obtained from the United States, Italy and Spain. T cells, B-cell-depleted T cells, or PBMCs provided the cDNA or gDNA that served as material.

The rearrangement uses TRBV5-1 and TRBJ1-2, with a possible D match to TRBD1 (5 bases). The source material was peripheral blood. The origin of this receptor is a man aged 18 to 30 with acute or convalescent COVID-19. In DNA, the CDR3 is TGCGCCAGCAGCGCTGACAGCTATGGCTACACCTTC. This sequence encodes CASSADSYGYTF.